This T cell receptor (beta chain) was documented in a study of OX40 agonist ivuxolimab in advanced cancers. A note on the overall study: The costimulatory receptor OX40 (CD134) was targeted by ivuxolimab, a fully human IgG2 agonistic monoclonal antibody. The purpose of peripheral TCRbeta sequencing was to test whether ivuxolimab changed TCR sequence diversity and led to clonal T-cell expansion. Patients were allowed to have had prior anti-PD-1, anti-PD-L1 or anti-CTLA-4 therapy, and around 43% of the dose-escalation patients had been treated with checkpoint inhibitors. The paper describes the monotherapy dose-escalation part (N ≈ 50 patients) of the phase I trial of ivuxolimab. Intravenous ivuxolimab was administered to patients every 2 weeks at six dose levels: 0.01, 0.1, 0.3, 1.5, 3 and 10 mg/kg. In the dose-escalation cohort, around four fifths of patients were male, and the mean age was roughly 60 years with a range of about 20 to 80. Partial responses occurred in three dose-escalation patients: two with cutaneous melanoma and one with hepatocellular carcinoma. Among the roughly 50 dose-escalation patients, around 19 had hepatocellular carcinoma, roughly 15 melanoma, 9 renal cell carcinoma and 9 head and neck cancer. Results and caveats for the whole study, not just this receptor: After ivuxolimab, expanded clones were on average more numerous among CD8+ T cells than among CD4+ T cells. The antigen specificity of the clonally expanded peripheral T cells was not determined. Partial responders in the 0.1-3.0 mg/kg groups had among the lowest normalized peripheral clonal expansion, especially among CD8+ T cells. Low levels of normalized T-cell clonal expansion were also seen in some nonresponding patients. At doses from 0.1 to 3.0 mg/kg, clonal expansion was seen in both CD4+ and CD8+ blood T cells between baseline and week 6.

Comment on this clone: No cognate antigen has been identified for it. There are no base qualities to consult, and no much larger clone falls within one base.

Reading the germline V gene (reference sequence) gives CDR1 LNHNV and CDR2 YYDKDF. The CDR3 runs 20 amino acids, cysteine and phenylalanine included. CDR3 DNA only is kept here, 60 bases in frame from base 1. V has 1 base trimmed and J has 0 bases trimmed; junction bases matching no gene number 10. For sequencing of the TCRbeta CDR3 region, genomic DNA was extracted from the sorted cells. The immunoSEQ Assay was used to sequence the TCRbeta CDR3 regions. TCRdb retrieved this table from immuneACCESS and kept in-frame rearrangements only. Not all clones are present; in checked studies, unresolved V genes account for under half, and no reason is known for the remainder. Recorded for this sample are roughly 30,000 clones; 90% of them occurred a single time. Together, the top ten hold 26% of the sample. Patients with a history of autoimmune disease or receiving systemic immunosuppression were excluded from the trial. Peripheral blood for TCR sequencing was collected from all dose cohorts at baseline, on cycle 4 day 1, and on cycle 7 day 1. Samples came from an open-label, multicenter, first-in-human phase I dose-escalation trial of ivuxolimab. Adults with locally advanced or metastatic head and neck squamous cell, hepatocellular, melanoma or renal cell carcinoma were enrolled in the trial. Before TCR sequencing, CD4+ T cells and CD8+ T cells from peripheral blood were sorted into separate populations.

The rearranged chain carries TRBV15 and TRBJ2-6; TRBD1 agrees with 9 junctional bases. The sequence was collected from an adult with an advanced solid tumor such as melanoma, head and neck, liver or kidney cancer. This sample comprised CD4+ or CD8+ T cells sorted from blood, obtained in a trial of the OX40 agonist ivuxolimab. The CDR3 in this case is CATSRASWDRVGSGANVLTF. The nucleotide sequence is given as TGTGCCACCAGCAGAGCCTCATGGGACAGGGTAGGCTCTGGGGCCAACGTCCTGACTTTC.